This T cell receptor (beta chain) derives from a study of blood T cell repertoires in COVID-19. Study summary: PBMCs, B-cell-depleted T cells, or T cells were the source of the cDNA or gDNA that made up the material.

TCRdb keeps only in-frame clones here, not all; method: immunoSEQ multiplex PCR. This table holds around 200,000 clones, around 81% found once. The CDR3 extends over 16 amino acids. V was cut by 4 bases and J by 4 bases, with 19 bases left in between. Germline V gives CDR1 MNHEY, CDR2 SMNVEV (reference sequence). The chain recombines TRBV27 with TRBJ1-1; perhaps TRBD1 as D (5 bases). Sequences were obtained from peripheral blood. The sequence derives from a human donor with acute or convalescent COVID-19. The donor label of this sample is uncertain. CDR3 protein: CASSSPSVGRVTEAFF. As DNA, the CDR3 is TGTGCCAGCAGTTCCCCGAGCGTGGGCAGGGTCACTGAAGCTTTCTTT.